The source of this T cell receptor beta chain is a study of chemoradiotherapy in HPV16-positive cancers. Study overall: A couple of HPV16-positive patients' cells yielded candidate HPV-specific clones and common motifs.

Study-level results: In HPV16-positive patients, HPV-responsive T-cell expansion tracked better recurrence-free survival. During treatment, candidate HPV-specific clones and E7-related motifs expanded in tumor.

About this clone itself: The antigen is undetermined.

CDR3 length equals 16 residues. V lost 6 bases and J lost 3; bases outside the gene matches: 10. Germline assignment: CDR1 SNHLY and CDR2 FYNNEI. Sequencing used immunoSEQ multiplex PCR; TCRdb keeps in-frame clones, though not all of them. The sample lists about 12,000 clones, approximately 88% seen once, with about 2.2% in the top ten. The sequence was obtained from a human donor with HPV-associated anogenital cancer. Sequenced here: blood, sampled from a patient who underwent chemoradiotherapy. The chain employs TRBV2 and TRBJ2-7; 11 bases are shared with TRBD2. CDR3 bases: TGTGCCAGCAGAGCAGCTCGACTAGCGGGGAGCTACGAGCAGTACTTC. Protein: CASRAARLAGSYEQYF.